This TCR beta chain originates from a study of T cell changes during pregnancy in multiple sclerosis. Method: immunoSEQ multiplex PCR; TCRdb's copy keeps in-frame clones and lacks some. The repertoire consists of 60,000 to 65,000 clones, with 80% to 95% occurring once and the leading ten covering 1.4%. V lost 5 bases and J lost 2; bases outside the gene matches: 6. Per germline, CDR1 MDHEN and CDR2 SYDVKM. The CDR3 consists of 15 residues. The gene calls are TRBV28 and TRBJ2-5, with 9 positions matching TRBD2. Material: peripheral blood, obtained in the second trimester of pregnancy. This clonotype was obtained from a female donor with multiple sclerosis, enrolled in a pregnancy study. This CDR3 reads CASSTPGLAQETQYF. The CDR3, as DNA: TGTGCCAGCAGTACGCCGGGACTAGCACAAGAGACCCAGTACTTC.